These 27 T cell receptor beta chains were all obtained from the same sample, sequenced in a study of blood T cell repertoires in COVID-19. Only in-frame clones appear in the TCRdb table, and some are missing; sequencing was by immunoSEQ multiplex PCR. The sample includes fewer than 250,000 clones, approximately 87% of them seen just once. The material sequenced was peripheral blood. The receptors shown here come from a woman in her 70s with acute or convalescent COVID-19.

The rearrangement links TRBV5-6 to TRBJ2-2; D remains ambiguous. The CDR3 runs to 17 residues. Trimming removed 4 bases from V and 1 base from J, with 17 bases in between. Germline-derived CDR1 and CDR2 are SGHDT and YYEEEE. CDR3 protein: CASSPLYPPLNTGELFF. The CDR3 DNA sequence: TGTGCCAGCAGCCCCCTCTATCCCCCTCTGAACACCGGGGAGCTGTTTTTT.

The V gene is TRBV4-2, the J gene TRBJ2-2; D gene unclear. This CDR3 has 12 amino acids. CDR1 and CDR2 (germline): LGHNA, YNFKEQ. V lost 1 base to trimming and J lost 7 bases, with 4 bases between them. The CDR3, as DNA: TGTGCCAGCAGCCAAGTCGGCGGGGAGCTGTTTTTT. Translated: CASSQVGGELFF.

V gene TRBV7-2 combines with J gene TRBJ2-7, with TRBD1 matching over 8 bases. This CDR3 spans 14 amino acids. The J segment lost 2 bases and the V segment lost 7 bases, leaving 7 bases of the junction unmatched. The germline CDR1 and CDR2 sequences are SGHTA and FQGNSA. CDR3 sequence (DNA): TGTGCCAGCAATCTGGGACAGGCCCCCTACGAGCAGTACTTC. Translating it yields CASNLGQAPYEQYF.

The V and J genes are TRBV10-3 and TRBJ1-2, with D perhaps TRBD1 (6 bases). Germline assignment: CDR1 ENHRY and CDR2 SYGVKD. Trimming pared 4 bases from V and 4 bases from J, leaving 16 bases between. This CDR3 comprises 15 residues. In DNA form, the CDR3 reads TGTGCCATCAGTGGACTGCAGGGGAAGGTCTATGGCTACACCTTC. Protein: CAISGLQGKVYGYTF.

This clone is a singleton in its sample. This chain joins TRBV6-1 and TRBJ1-1; D might be TRBD1 (5 bases). Trimming took 1 base from V and 11 from J, leaving 8 bases between them. The CDR3 is 11 residues long. CDR1 MNHNS and CDR2 SASEGT come from the germline V gene. CDR3 sequence reads: CASSEGGKAFF. CDR3 DNA sequence: TGTGCCAGCAGTGAAGGGGGCAAGGCTTTCTTT.

The rearrangement links TRBV18 to TRBJ2-1; 7 bases agree with TRBD1. The CDR3 has 16 amino acids. V dropped 2 bases and J dropped 7; count of bases not matched to a gene: 11. Germline V lookup: CDR1 KGHSH, CDR2 LQKENI. CDR3 amino acids: CASSPISGQAGNEQFF. CDR3 DNA sequence: TGTGCCAGCTCACCAATTTCCGGACAGGCTGGGAATGAGCAGTTCTTC. The entire variable domain, with the rest obtained from reference TRBV18 and TRBJ2-1, is as follows: NAGVMQNPRHLVRRRGQEARLRCSPMKGHSHVYWYRQLPEEGLKFMVYLQKENIIDESGMPKERFSAEFPKEGPSILRIQQVVRGDSAAYFCASSPISGQAGNEQFFGPGTRLTVL.

The chain couples TRBV19 to TRBJ2-7; D may be TRBD1 (6 bases). CDR1 and CDR2 (germline): LNHDA, SQIVND (reference sequence). The CDR3 contains 13 residues. Deletions cut 6 bases from V and 11 bases from J, with 20 bases between. The CDR3, as DNA: TGTGCCAGTAGACCCAGGGGCAGCCTCCAGGAGTACTTC. It is translated as CASRPRGSLQEYF.

The DNA for the CDR3 is TGTGCCACCTCGGGACACAACAACTATGGCTACACCTTC. It translates to CATSGHNNYGYTF. The J gene is TRBJ1-2, the V gene TRBV19, with a possible D match to TRBD1 (6 bases). There are 13 residues in the CDR3. The V and J ends lost 10 bases and 2 bases respectively, with 14 bases between them. CDR1 LNHDA and CDR2 SQIVND come from the germline V gene (reference sequence).

CDR3 coding DNA: TGTGCCAGCGCCTCTAGCGGACCTTACAATGAGCAGTTCTTC. This translates into CASASSGPYNEQFF. This chain connects TRBV7-2 to TRBJ2-1, with 7 positions matching TRBD2. CDR1 and CDR2 from the germline V gene are SGHTA and FQGNSA. The CDR3 runs to 14 residues. The V segment lost 8 bases and the J segment 4 bases; nucleotides outside the gene matches: 8.

V and J are TRBV4-1 and TRBJ2-3; 10 positions agree with TRBD2. The CDR3 extends over 14 amino acids. J gave up 5 bases and V 4 bases, and 3 bases lay outside the gene matches. Looked up from germline, CDR1 is MGHRA and CDR2 is YSYEKL. This CDR3 is CASSLTSGQDTQYF. CDR3 DNA sequence: TGCGCCAGCAGCCTGACTAGCGGGCAAGATACGCAGTATTTT.

There are a few counts of this clone. The chain employs TRBV9 and TRBJ1-4; TRBD1 agrees at 8 bases. The germline CDR1 and CDR2 sequences are SGDLS and YYNGEE. This CDR3 has 15 amino acids. J gave up 4 bases and V 4 bases, and 6 bases lay outside the gene matches. The CDR3 protein is CASSSGTGRNEKLFF. CDR3 in DNA: TGTGCCAGCAGCTCCGGGACAGGTCGTAATGAAAAACTGTTTTTT.

The V call is TRBV6-1, the J call TRBJ2-2; 10 bases map to TRBD2. Germline V CDR1 and CDR2: MNHNS, SASEGT. V was pared by 2 bases and J by 7 bases, with 7 bases of the junction left unmatched. The CDR3 contains 16 residues. CDR3 coding DNA: TGTGCCAGCAGTGAACTTTTTCTAGCGGGGGACGGGGAGCTGTTTTTT. It translates to CASSELFLAGDGELFF.

The V call is TRBV7-9, the J call TRBJ1-5, with TRBD1 matching 9 bases. CDR1 SEHNR and CDR2 FQNEAQ come from the germline V gene (reference sequence). J was trimmed by 6 bases and V by 4 bases; bases with no gene match: 4. The CDR3 has 14 amino acids. The CDR3 loop reads CASSYRGPAQPQHF. The DNA for the CDR3 is TGTGCCAGCAGCTACAGGGGGCCGGCTCAGCCCCAGCATTTT.

CDR3 region: CASSSGSGNTGELFF. The CDR3 DNA reads TGCGCCAGCAGCTCGGGGTCAGGGAACACCGGGGAGCTGTTTTTT. This rearrangement joins TRBV5-1 to TRBJ2-2; D might be TRBD2 (5 bases). Trimming pared 3 bases from V and 1 base from J, leaving 10 bases between. The CDR3 runs 15 residues. Germline loops: CDR1 SGHRS, CDR2 YFSETQ.

V usage is TRBV15 and J usage is TRBJ2-7; TRBD2 agrees at 13 bases. The germline V gene has CDR1 LNHNV and CDR2 YYDKDF (reference sequence). CDR3 length: 15 residues. V shed 3 bases and J 9 bases; nucleotides not matched to a gene: 8. The CDR3 protein is CATSSTGTSGMLQYF. The CDR3 DNA sequence: TGTGCCACCAGCAGCACCGGGACTAGCGGGATGCTGCAGTACTTC.

The CDR3 sequence is CASSSRQGGTGELFF. DNA for the CDR3: TGTGCCAGCAGTTCAAGACAGGGTGGCACCGGGGAGCTGTTTTTT. V usage is TRBV28 and J usage is TRBJ2-2; 7 bases fit TRBD1. J was trimmed by 4 bases and V by 4 bases; bases with no gene match: 6. Germline loops: CDR1 MDHEN, CDR2 SYDVKM. The CDR3 totals 15 residues.

With regard to this clone: Different DNA sequences within this sample yield the same CDR3. This chain joins TRBV18 and TRBJ1-1; 8 positions agree with TRBD1. Germline loops: CDR1 KGHSH, CDR2 LQKENI. The CDR3 is 15 amino acids. Trimming at V came to 2 bases and at J to 0 bases, leaving 2 bases not matched to a gene. CDR3 sequence reads: CASSPGTGVNTEAFF. CDR3 bases: TGTGCCAGCTCACCAGGGACAGGTGTGAACACTGAAGCTTTCTTT.

The chain employs TRBV29-1 and TRBJ2-3, with unresolved D. V gave up 6 bases and J gave up 4 bases, with 11 bases separating them. This CDR3 has 12 amino acids. Per germline, CDR1 SQVTM and CDR2 ANQGSEA. CDR3 sequence (DNA): TGCAGCGTACTCCAGGCCCCAGATACGCAGTATTTT. This encodes CSVLQAPDTQYF.

The chain combines TRBV2 with TRBJ2-7; D not resolved. The V end lost 4 bases, the J end lost 4 bases, and 5 bases lay between the germline ends. The length of the CDR3 is 11 residues. The germline V gene has CDR1 SNHLY and CDR2 FYNNEI. In nucleotides, the CDR3 is TGTGCCAGCAGTGCTAGTTACGAGCAGTACTTC. It encodes CASSASYEQYF.

The V gene is TRBV18, the J gene TRBJ2-7; 8 bases line up with TRBD1. This CDR3 has 14 residues. The germline gives CDR1 KGHSH, CDR2 LQKENI. V shed 3 bases, J shed 3 bases, and the junction held 4 bases outside the gene matches. CDR3 DNA sequence: TGTGCCAGCTCACCCCAGACAGGGGACTACGAGCAGTACTTC. Protein: CASSPQTGDYEQYF.

A remark on this clone: Compared with germline, one end of the junction differs, possibly owing to a read error. The chain combines TRBV2 with TRBJ1-6; possibly TRBD1 for D (5 bases). The germline V gene encodes CDR1 SNHLY and CDR2 FYNNEI. The CDR3 sequence is 15 residues long. In DNA form, the CDR3 reads TGTGCCAGCAGCGAAGTTCGGGGGAGAAATTCACCCCTCCACTTT. Its protein is CASSEVRGRNSPLHF.

The V gene is TRBV9, the J gene TRBJ2-1; no reliable D call. The CDR3 totals 13 residues. Germline V gives CDR1 SGDLS, CDR2 YYNGEE. The germline V and J ends were trimmed by 7 bases and 5 bases, with 13 bases remaining between them. The CDR3 protein is CASSLEPHNEQFF. The DNA for the CDR3 is TGTGCCAGCTCCTTGGAGCCCCACAATGAGCAGTTCTTC.

Turning to this clone: A junction end diverges from the germline sequence, so it may reflect a read error. The chain uses TRBV28 and TRBJ1-2, with 9 bases that match TRBD1. The germline CDR1 and CDR2 sequences are MDHEN and SYDVKM. The CDR3 contains 15 residues. The CDR3: CASRLSGTGTGGYTF. CDR3 in DNA: TGTGCCAGCAGATTATCCGGGACAGGGACTGGGGGCTACACCTTC.

This clone was seen once. This chain uses TRBV7-2 with TRBJ1-1; maybe TRBD1 (6 bases). The CDR3 runs to 15 residues. The germline gives CDR1 SGHTA, CDR2 FQGNSA. V gave up 5 bases and J gave up 7 bases, with 20 bases separating them. The CDR3 here is CASSLLTGGRGEAFF. The CDR3 DNA follows: TGTGCCAGCAGCCTCCTGACTGGGGGCAGGGGTGAAGCTTTCTTT.

This clone was seen just once. V usage is TRBV7-9 and J usage is TRBJ1-3; perhaps TRBD1 as D (6 bases). CDR1 is SEHNR, CDR2 FQNEAQ, per germline (reference sequence). The CDR3 is 15 residues long. V was trimmed by 7 bases and J by 0 bases, leaving 13 bases between them. The CDR3 spells CASTWGGRSGNTIYF. CDR3 nucleotides: TGTGCCAGCACCTGGGGGGGGCGCTCTGGAAACACCATATATTTT. The full variable domain, its missing parts supplied by reference TRBV7-9 and TRBJ1-3, is DTGVSQNPRHKITKRGQNVTFRCDPISEHNRLYWYRQTLGQGPEFLTYFQNEAQLEKSRLLSDRFSAERPKGSFSTLEIQRTEQGDSAMYLCASTWGGRSGNTIYFGEGSWLTVV.

This clone was seen only a few times. The V and J genes are TRBV9 and TRBJ2-1, with 16 bases lining up with TRBD2. J lost 13 bases, V lost 0 bases, and 13 bases had no gene match. CDR3 length: 18 amino acids. The germline V gene has CDR1 SGDLS and CDR2 YYNGEE. The CDR3 DNA is TGTGCCAGCAGCGTAGAGCCTCCCGGGACTAGCGGGAGGGTGGACCAGTTCTTC. This codes for CASSVEPPGTSGRVDQFF.

The chain joins TRBV18 to TRBJ2-1; D is possibly TRBD2 (5 bases). Germline CDR1 KGHSH, CDR2 LQKENI. The CDR3 loop spans 17 amino acids. V was pared by 5 bases and J by 5 bases, with 22 bases between. The CDR3, as DNA: TGTGCCAGCTCAGTAAGTTCTATACTTCACGGGGACAATGAGCAGTTCTTC. Its protein is CASSVSSILHGDNEQFF.